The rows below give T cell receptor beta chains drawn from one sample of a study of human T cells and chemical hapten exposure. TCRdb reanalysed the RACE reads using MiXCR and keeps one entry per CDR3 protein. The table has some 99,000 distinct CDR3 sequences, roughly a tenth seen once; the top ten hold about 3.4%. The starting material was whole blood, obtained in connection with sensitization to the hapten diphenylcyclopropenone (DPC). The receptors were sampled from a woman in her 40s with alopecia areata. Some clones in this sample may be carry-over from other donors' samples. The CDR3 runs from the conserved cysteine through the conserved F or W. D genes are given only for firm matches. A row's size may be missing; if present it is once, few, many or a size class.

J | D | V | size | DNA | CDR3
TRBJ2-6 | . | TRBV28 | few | TGTGCCAGCAGGCTGTCCTTGGCTGGGGCCAACGTCCTGACTTTC | CASRLSLAGANVLTF
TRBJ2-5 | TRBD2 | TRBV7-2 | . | TGTGCCAGCAGCTTAGAGGTGCCAGGGAGGGGAGGAGAGACCCAGTACTTC | CASSLEVPGRGGETQYF
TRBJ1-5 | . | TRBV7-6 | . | TGTGCCAGCAGCTTAGTCGAGCCGGACCGGTCCAATAAACGGTCCAATCAGCCCCAGCATTTT | CASSLVEPDRSNKRSNQPQHF
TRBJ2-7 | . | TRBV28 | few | TGTGCCAGCAGAGATCACCAGGGCTACGAGCAGTACTTC | CASRDHQGYEQYF
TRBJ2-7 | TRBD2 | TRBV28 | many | TGTGCCAGCAGTTCACTAGTCCAGGGACTAGCTGAGTACGAGCAGTACTTC | CASSSLVQGLAEYEQYF
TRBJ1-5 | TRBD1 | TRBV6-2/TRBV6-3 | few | TGTGCCAGCAGTTCTCGGGACAGGGGCTCTCATCAGCCCCAGCATTTT | CASSSRDRGSHQPQHF
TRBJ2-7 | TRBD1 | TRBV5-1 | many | TGCGCCAGCAGCTTGTTGGGGACAGGGGCCTACGAGCAGTACTTC | CASSLLGTGAYEQYF
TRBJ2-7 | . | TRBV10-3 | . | TGTGCCATCAGGTCCTTAAACGGCGGCAGCTCCTACGAGCAGTACTTC | CAIRSLNGGSSYEQYF
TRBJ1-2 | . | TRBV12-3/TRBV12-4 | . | TGTGCCAGCAGTTTACGGGTGGTAGGGTATGGCTACACCTTC | CASSLRVVGYGYTF
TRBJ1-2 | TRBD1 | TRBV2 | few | TGTGCCAGCAGGGATAGGCGGACAGGGGGCGGCTACACCTTC | CASRDRRTGGGYTF
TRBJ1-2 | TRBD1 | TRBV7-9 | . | TGTGCCAGCAGCTTAGAGGGACAGGCCTATGGCTACACCTTC | CASSLEGQAYGYTF
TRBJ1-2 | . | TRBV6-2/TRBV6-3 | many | TGTGCCAGCAGTTACTCTCAAGGAGGCTACACCTTC | CASSYSQGGYTF
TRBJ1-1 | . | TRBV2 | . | TGTGCCAGCGGGTTCACAGAGAACACTGAAGCTTTCTTT | CASGFTENTEAFF
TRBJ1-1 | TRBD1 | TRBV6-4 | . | TGTGCCAGCAGTGAGACAGGGGGCCCTAACACTGAAGCTTTCTTT | CASSETGGPNTEAFF
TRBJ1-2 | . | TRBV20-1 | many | TGCAGCGGCCCCCGCAACTATGGCTACACCTTC | CSGPRNYGYTF
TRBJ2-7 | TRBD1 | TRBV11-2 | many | TGTGCCAGCAGCTCCGGAGACAGGGGGACCTCCTACGAGCAGTACTTC | CASSSGDRGTSYEQYF
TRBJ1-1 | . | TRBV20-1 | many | TGCAGTGCTAGAATGCCCGAACTGGGCGACACTGAAGCTTTCTTT | CSARMPELGDTEAFF
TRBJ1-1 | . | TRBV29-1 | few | TGCAGCGTTGATTCCCTGGGCACTGAAGCTTTCTTT | CSVDSLGTEAFF
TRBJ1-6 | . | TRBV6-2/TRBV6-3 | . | TGTGCCAGCAGTGAGGGGGGACTGAGCTCCTATAATTCACCCCTCCACTTT | CASSEGGLSSYNSPLHF
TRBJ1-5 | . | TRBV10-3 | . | TGTGCCATCAGTGTTGGGCCAGATAGCAATCAGCCCCAGCATTTT | CAISVGPDSNQPQHF
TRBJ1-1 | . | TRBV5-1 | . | TGCGTCAGCAGCTTTACGGGAACCAAGAACACTGAAGCTTTCTTT | CVSSFTGTKNTEAFF
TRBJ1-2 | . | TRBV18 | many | TGTGCCAGCTCACCCGCCGGGCCCCTCGATGGCTACACCTTC | CASSPAGPLDGYTF
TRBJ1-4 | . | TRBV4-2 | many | TGTGCCAGCAGCTACGGGGGGGAACGTAATGAAAAACTGTTTTTT | CASSYGGERNEKLFF
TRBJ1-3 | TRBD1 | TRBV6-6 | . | TGTGCCAGCAGGCAGACAGGGGCGTCTGGAAACACCATATATTTT | CASRQTGASGNTIYF
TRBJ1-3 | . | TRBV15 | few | TGTGCCACCAGCAGAGCCAAGGGCTCTGGAAACACCATATATTTT | CATSRAKGSGNTIYF
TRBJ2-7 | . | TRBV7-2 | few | TGTGCCAGCAGCGAGGACCCGTCAAGCGAGCAGTACTTC | CASSEDPSSEQYF
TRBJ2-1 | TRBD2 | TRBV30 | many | TGTGCCTGGAGTGTAGGACTAGCGGGGGGGAATGAGCAGTTCTTC | CAWSVGLAGGNEQFF
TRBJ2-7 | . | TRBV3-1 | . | TGTGCCAGCAGCGTAGCGGACTACGAGCAGTACTTC | CASSVADYEQYF
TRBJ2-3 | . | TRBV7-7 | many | TGTGCTAGCAGCGGTACAGGGCAAAAGCAGTATTTT | CASSGTGQKQYF
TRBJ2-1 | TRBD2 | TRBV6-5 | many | TGTGCCAGCAGTCCCGGGACTAGGGCTGAGCAGTTCTTC | CASSPGTRAEQFF
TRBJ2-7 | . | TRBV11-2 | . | TGTGCCAGCAGCTTAGAGGCGAACGAGCAGTACTTC | CASSLEANEQYF
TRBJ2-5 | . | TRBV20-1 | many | TGCAGTGCACAGGGCTTTGCCCAAGAGACCCAGTACTTC | CSAQGFAQETQYF
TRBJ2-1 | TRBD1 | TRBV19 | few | TGTGCCAGTAGGGACAGGCCGACCGTTTACAATGAGCAGTTCTTC | CASRDRPTVYNEQFF
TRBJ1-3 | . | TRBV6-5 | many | TGTGCCAGCAGTAAGCGAGGATACTCTGGAAACACCATATATTTT | CASSKRGYSGNTIYF
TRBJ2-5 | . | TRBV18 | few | TGTGCCAGCTCCCCGGGACGGATCCAAGAGACCCAGTACTTC | CASSPGRIQETQYF
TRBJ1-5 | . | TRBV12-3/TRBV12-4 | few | TGTGCCAGCAGTTTGGAGGGGACGCTGCAGCCCCAGCATTTT | CASSLEGTLQPQHF
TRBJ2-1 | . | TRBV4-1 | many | TGCGCCAGCAGCCAAACAGACAGCTCCTACAATGAGCAGTTCTTC | CASSQTDSSYNEQFF
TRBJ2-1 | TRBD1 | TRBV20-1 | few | TGCAGTGGACAACAGGGGTACGAGCAGTTCTTC | CSGQQGYEQFF
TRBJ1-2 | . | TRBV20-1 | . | TGCAGTGCTGCTCCCGGGACATCTAACTATGGCTACACCTTC | CSAAPGTSNYGYTF
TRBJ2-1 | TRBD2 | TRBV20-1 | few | TGCAGTGCTAGAGCGGGGACTAGCGGATCCAATGAGCAGTTCTTC | CSARAGTSGSNEQFF
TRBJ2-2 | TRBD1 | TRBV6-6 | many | TGTGCCAGCAGTGGGACAGGGGTAGTCGGGGAGCTGTTTTTT | CASSGTGVVGELFF
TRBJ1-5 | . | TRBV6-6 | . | TGTGCCAGCAATCGGTGGAGCAATCAGCCCCAGCATTTT | CASNRWSNQPQHF
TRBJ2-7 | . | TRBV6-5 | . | TGTGCCAGCACCAAAAGTGGGTTCTACGAGCAGTACTTC | CASTKSGFYEQYF
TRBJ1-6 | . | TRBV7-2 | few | TGTGCCAGCAGACGTCTCGGGGCCGAGAATTCACCCCTCCACTTT | CASRRLGAENSPLHF